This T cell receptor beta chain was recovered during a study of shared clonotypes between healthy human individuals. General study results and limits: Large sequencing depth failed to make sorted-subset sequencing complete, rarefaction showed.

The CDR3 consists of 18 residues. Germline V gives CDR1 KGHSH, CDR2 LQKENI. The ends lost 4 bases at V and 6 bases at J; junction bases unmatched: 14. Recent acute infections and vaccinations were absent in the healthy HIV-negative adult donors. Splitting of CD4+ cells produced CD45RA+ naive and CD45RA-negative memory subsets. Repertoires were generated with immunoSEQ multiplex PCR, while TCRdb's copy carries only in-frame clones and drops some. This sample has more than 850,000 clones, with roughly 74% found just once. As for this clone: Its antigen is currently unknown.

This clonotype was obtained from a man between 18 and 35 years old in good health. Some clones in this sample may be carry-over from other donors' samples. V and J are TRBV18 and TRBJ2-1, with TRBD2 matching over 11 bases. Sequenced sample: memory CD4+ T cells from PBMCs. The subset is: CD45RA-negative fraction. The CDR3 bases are TGTGCCAGCTCACTCTATACCTTAACTAGCGGGGGTACCAATGAGCAGTTCTTC. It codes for CASSLYTLTSGGTNEQFF.